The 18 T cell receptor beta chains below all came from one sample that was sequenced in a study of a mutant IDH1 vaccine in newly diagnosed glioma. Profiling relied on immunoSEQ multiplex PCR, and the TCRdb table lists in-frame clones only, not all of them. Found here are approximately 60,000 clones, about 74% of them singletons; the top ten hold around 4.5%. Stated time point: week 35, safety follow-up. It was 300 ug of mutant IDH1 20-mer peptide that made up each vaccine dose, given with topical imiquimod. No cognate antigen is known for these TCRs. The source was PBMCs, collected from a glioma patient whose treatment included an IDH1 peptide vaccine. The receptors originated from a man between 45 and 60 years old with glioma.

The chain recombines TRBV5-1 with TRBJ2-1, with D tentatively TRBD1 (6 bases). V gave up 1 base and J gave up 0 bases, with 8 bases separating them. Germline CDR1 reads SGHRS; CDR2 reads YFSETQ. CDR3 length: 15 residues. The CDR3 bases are TGCGCCAGCAGCTTGACAGGGAGCTCCTACAATGAGCAGTTCTTC. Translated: CASSLTGSSYNEQFF.

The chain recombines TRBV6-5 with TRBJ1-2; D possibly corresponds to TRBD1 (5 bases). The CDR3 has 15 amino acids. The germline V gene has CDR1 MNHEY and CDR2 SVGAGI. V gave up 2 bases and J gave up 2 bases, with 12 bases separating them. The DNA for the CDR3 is TGTGCCAGCAGTTACATTTCAGGGCAGAACTATGGCTACACCTTC. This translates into CASSYISGQNYGYTF.

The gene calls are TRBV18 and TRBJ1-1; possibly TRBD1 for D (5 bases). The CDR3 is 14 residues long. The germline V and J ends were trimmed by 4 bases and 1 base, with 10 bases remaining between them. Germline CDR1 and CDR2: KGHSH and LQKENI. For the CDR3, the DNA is TGTGCCAGCTCACTACAGGACGAGAACACTGAAGCTTTCTTT. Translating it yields CASSLQDENTEAFF.

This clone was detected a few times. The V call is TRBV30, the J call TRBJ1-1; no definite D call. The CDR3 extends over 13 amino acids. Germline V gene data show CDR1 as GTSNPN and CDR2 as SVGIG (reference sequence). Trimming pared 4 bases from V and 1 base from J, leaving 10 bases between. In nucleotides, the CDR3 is TGTGCCTGGATTAGGCCAGAGAACACTGAAGCTTTCTTT. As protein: CAWIRPENTEAFF. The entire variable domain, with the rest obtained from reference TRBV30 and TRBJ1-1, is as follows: SQTIHQWPATLVQPVGSPLSLECTVEGTSNPNLYWYRQAAGRGLQLLFYSVGIGQISSEVPQNLSASRPQDRQFILSSKKLLLSDSGFYLCAWIRPENTEAFFGQGTRLTVV.

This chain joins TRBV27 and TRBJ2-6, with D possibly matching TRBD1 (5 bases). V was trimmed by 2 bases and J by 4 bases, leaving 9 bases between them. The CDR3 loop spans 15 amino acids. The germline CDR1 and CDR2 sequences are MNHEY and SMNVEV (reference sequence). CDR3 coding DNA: TGTGCCAGCAGTTTAAGGGGAATCGGGGCCAACGTCCTGACTTTC. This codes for CASSLRGIGANVLTF.

The CDR3 spells CASRGQGAGEAFF. In DNA, the CDR3 is TGCGCCAGCAGAGGACAGGGGGCGGGTGAAGCTTTCTTT. The gene calls are TRBV5-1 and TRBJ1-1; 11 bases match TRBD1. The V and J ends lost 5 bases and 7 bases, in that order; junction bases with no gene match: 4. The CDR3 loop spans 13 amino acids. The germline V gene has CDR1 SGHRS and CDR2 YFSETQ. The complete variable domain, with remaining parts taken from reference TRBV5-1 and TRBJ1-1, reads KAGVTQTPRYLIKTRGQQVTLSCSPISGHRSVSWYQQTPGQGLQFLFEYFSETQRNKGNFPGRFSGRQFSNSRSEMNVSTLELGDSALYLCASRGQGAGEAFFGQGTRLTVV.

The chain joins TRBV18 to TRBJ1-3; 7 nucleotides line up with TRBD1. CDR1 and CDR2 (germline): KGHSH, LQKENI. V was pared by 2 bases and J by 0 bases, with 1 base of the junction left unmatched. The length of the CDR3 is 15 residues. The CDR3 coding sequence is TGTGCCAGCTCACCAGGGACAGCCTCTGGAAACACCATATATTTT. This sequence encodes CASSPGTASGNTIYF.

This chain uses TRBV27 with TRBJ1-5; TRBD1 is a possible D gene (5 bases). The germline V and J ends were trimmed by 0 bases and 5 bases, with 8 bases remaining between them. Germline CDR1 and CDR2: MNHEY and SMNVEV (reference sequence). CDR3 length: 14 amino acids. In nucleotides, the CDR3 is TGTGCCAGCAGTTTATCCGCAGGGTATCAGCCCCAGCATTTT. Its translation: CASSLSAGYQPQHF.

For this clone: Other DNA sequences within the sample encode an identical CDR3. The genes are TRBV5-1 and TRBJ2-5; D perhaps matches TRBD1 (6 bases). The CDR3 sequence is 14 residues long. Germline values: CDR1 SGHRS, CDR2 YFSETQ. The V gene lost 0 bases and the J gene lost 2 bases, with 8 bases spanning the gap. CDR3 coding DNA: TGCGCCAGCAGCTTGGTAGGGGGACAAGAGACCCAGTACTTC. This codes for CASSLVGGQETQYF. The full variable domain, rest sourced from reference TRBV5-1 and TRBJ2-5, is KAGVTQTPRYLIKTRGQQVTLSCSPISGHRSVSWYQQTPGQGLQFLFEYFSETQRNKGNFPGRFSGRQFSNSRSEMNVSTLELGDSALYLCASSLVGGQETQYFGPGTRLLVL.

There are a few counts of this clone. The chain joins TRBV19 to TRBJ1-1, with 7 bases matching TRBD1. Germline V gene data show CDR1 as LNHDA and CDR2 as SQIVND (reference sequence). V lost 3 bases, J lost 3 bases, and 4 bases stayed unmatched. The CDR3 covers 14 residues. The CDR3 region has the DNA TGTGCCAGTAGTATGCAGGGGGGGTACACTGAAGCTTTCTTT. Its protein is CASSMQGGYTEAFF.

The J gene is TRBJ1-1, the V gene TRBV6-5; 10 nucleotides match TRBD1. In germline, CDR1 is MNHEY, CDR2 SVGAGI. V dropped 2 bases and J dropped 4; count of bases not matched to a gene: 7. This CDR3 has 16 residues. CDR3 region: CASSYGTGDLGTEAFF. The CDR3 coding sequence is TGTGCCAGCAGTTACGGGACAGGGGATTTGGGCACTGAAGCTTTCTTT.

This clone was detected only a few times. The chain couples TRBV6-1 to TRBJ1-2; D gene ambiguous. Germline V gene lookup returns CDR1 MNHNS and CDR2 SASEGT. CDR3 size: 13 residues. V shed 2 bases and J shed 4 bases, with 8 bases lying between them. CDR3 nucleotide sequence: TGTGCCAGCAGTGAAAGGCCACTCTATGGCTACACCTTC. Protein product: CASSERPLYGYTF.

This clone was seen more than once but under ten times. Written as DNA, the CDR3 is TGTGCCAGCAGCTTCCACAGGAGGGGTAGCGCTGAAGCTTTCTTT. As protein: CASSFHRRGSAEAFF. The genes are TRBV14 and TRBJ1-1, with TRBD1 as a possible D gene (5 bases). V was clipped by 5 bases and J by 6 bases, with 19 bases between them. The germline V gene encodes CDR1 SGHDN and CDR2 FVKESK. The CDR3 consists of 15 residues.

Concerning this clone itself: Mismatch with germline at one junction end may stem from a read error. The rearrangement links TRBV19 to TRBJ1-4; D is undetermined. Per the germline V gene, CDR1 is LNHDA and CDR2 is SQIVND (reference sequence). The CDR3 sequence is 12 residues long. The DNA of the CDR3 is TGTGCTAGTAGGAGAGTAAATGAAAAACTGTTTTTT. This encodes CASRRVNEKLFF. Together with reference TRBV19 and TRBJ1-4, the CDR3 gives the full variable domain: DGGITQSPKYLFRKEGQNVTLSCEQNLNHDAMYWYRQDPGQGLRLIYYSQIVNDFQKGDIAEGYSVSREKKESFPLTVTSAQKNPTAFYLCASRRVNEKLFFGSGTQLSVL.

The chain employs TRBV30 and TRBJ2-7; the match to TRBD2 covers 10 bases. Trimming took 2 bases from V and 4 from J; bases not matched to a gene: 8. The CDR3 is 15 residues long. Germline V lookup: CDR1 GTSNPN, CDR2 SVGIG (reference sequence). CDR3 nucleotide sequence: TGTGCCTGGAGTAGTGGGCTAGCGGGGGTATACGAGCAGTACTTC. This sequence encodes CAWSSGLAGVYEQYF.

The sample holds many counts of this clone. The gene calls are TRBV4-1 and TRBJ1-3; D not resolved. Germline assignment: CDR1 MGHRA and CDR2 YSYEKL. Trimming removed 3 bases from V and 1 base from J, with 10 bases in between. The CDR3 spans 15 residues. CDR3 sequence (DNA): TGCGCCAGCAGCCAGTACCATGGATCTGGAAACACCATATATTTT. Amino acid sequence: CASSQYHGSGNTIYF.

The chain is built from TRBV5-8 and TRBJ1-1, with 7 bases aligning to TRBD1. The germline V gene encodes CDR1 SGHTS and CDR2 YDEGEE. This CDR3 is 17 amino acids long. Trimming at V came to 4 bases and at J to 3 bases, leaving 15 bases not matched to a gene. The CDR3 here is CASSIGDREGIDTEAFF. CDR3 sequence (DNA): TGTGCCAGCAGCATCGGAGACAGGGAAGGGATTGACACTGAAGCTTTCTTT.

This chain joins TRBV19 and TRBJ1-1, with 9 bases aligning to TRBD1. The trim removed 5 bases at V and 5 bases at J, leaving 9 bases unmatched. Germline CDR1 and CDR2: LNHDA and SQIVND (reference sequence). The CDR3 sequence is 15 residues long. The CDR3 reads CASSPLGQGGTEAFF. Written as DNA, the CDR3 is TGTGCCAGTAGTCCGTTGGGACAGGGTGGAACTGAAGCTTTCTTT. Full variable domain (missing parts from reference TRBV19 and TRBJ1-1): DGGITQSPKYLFRKEGQNVTLSCEQNLNHDAMYWYRQDPGQGLRLIYYSQIVNDFQKGDIAEGYSVSREKKESFPLTVTSAQKNPTAFYLCASSPLGQGGTEAFFGQGTRLTVV.